Reported below is one T cell receptor (beta chain). Its target is unknown. Per the germline V gene, CDR1 is KGHSH and CDR2 is LQKENI. The V gene end was trimmed by 6 bases and the J gene end by 4 bases; junction bases not matched to a gene: 7. The CDR3 length is 16 residues. The sample comes from a study of response to subunit inactivated influenza vaccine. Study-level points and caveats: The authors proposed limited new T cell recruitment per seasonal influenza vaccination.

TCRdb re-analysed the RT-PCR reads in MiXCR, keeping a single row per CDR3 protein. Of some 640,000 distinct CDR3 sequences in the sample, around 14% were seen once. The V gene is TRBV18, the J gene TRBJ2-2, with TRBD2 identical over 11 bases. Sequences were derived from PBMCs from blood, sampled approximately 15 days before vaccination. This clonotype originated in a man in his forties or fifties who received an inactivated influenza vaccine. The CDR3 sequence: CASSSGLAVSTGELFF. CDR3 DNA: TGTGCCAGCTCGTCGGGACTAGCGGTCTCCACCGGGGAGCTGTTTTTT. Drawing the rest from reference TRBV18 and TRBJ2-2, the complete variable domain is NAGVMQNPRHLVRRRGQEARLRCSPMKGHSHVYWYRQLPEEGLKFMVYLQKENIIDESGMPKERFSAEFPKEGPSILRIQQVVRGDSAAYFCASSSGLAVSTGELFFGEGSRLTVL.